This T cell receptor (beta chain) was retrieved from a study of CD8 T cells in ankylosing spondylitis. General study points: Typical of ankylosing spondylitis blood, it appeared, was a TCR beta motif of roughly eight highly homologous variants. Reactive arthritis synovial fluid and blood were previously reported to contain some motif variants.

This clonotype has at least ten counts. Its matching antigen is unknown. The CDR3 consists of 16 residues. Trimming cost V 5 bases and J 4 bases; bases outside gene matches: 10. The germline gives CDR1 SGHAT, CDR2 FQNNGV. Quantitative 5'-RACE with molecular barcodes generated TCR beta libraries. TCRdb ran MiXCR on the 5' RACE reads and lists one entry per CDR3 protein. The sample lists around 130,000 distinct CDR3 sequences; roughly 13% were seen once. The chain carries TRBV11-2 and TRBJ2-3; 9 nucleotides line up with TRBD2. The TCR sequence derives from a female donor with ankylosing spondylitis or in good health (not recorded which). The sample was blood, either unsorted or a sorted T cell fraction (not recorded which). The DNA for the CDR3 is TGTGCCAGCAGCCTCCTCCGGGGCGGGGGGGCAGATACGCAGTATTTT. This encodes CASSLLRGGGADTQYF.